This T cell receptor beta chain was recorded in a study of blood T cell repertoires in COVID-19 (dated by TCRdb to between 2020 and 2021). About the investigation overall: Samples covering the acute and convalescent phases of COVID-19 were provided by collaborators in the United States, Italy and Spain. The prospective study material was composed of cDNA or gDNA derived from T cells, B-cell-depleted T cells, or PBMCs. Deeply sampled blood TCRbeta repertoires from subjects exposed to, actively infected with, or recovered from COVID-19 were included in the dataset. The repertoires were released in a freely available public database meant as a resource for research on the immune response to SARS-CoV-2. The samples were drawn from the first 160 participants of the ongoing ImmuneRACE study and from over 950 subjects provided by 6 global collaborators. Sample metadata almost always included a de-identified subject ID, COVID-19 status, age in years and sex. Where HLA class I and class II types were available, the types were taken from metadata supplied by the sample provider, not from assay-based typing.

Findings and caveats that apply to the study as a whole: The quantity of clinical and demographic metadata differed by source and by participant and was supplied without curation.

CDR1 SNHLY and CDR2 FYNNEI are derived from the germline V gene. CDR3 length: 13 amino acids, cysteine to phenylalanine. The entry retains the CDR3 DNA only, 39 bases that are in frame from base 1. Trimming at the junction amounts to 7 bases on V and 3 bases on J, and the germline ends lie 7 bases apart. The immunoSEQ Assay, a bias-controlled multiplex PCR, was used to amplify TCRbeta CDR3 regions from genomic DNA. Under the source paper's analysis protocol: The number of nucleated cells in each sample was estimated from the amplification of reference gene primers within the assay. To quantify the absolute abundance of each unique TCRbeta CDR3 rearrangement, sequence reads were collapsed and filtered. For each sample, productive Simpson clonality was calculated by taking the square root of Simpson's diversity index across productive rearrangements. TCRdb provides this immuneACCESS table in a form limited to in-frame rearrangements. Some clones are lacking; in checked studies, under half of them reflect an unresolved V gene, and why the rest are absent is not known. V and J calls and clone size come straight from that table; D and trimming were deduced from the DNA. The sample contains 100,000 to 150,000 clones, about 80% of them found a single time. Of the sample, roughly 25% is held by the ten largest clones.

This clone has just a few counts. Its specific antigen is unknown. Per-nucleotide qualities are absent, and no much larger clonotype sits a single base away. Each collaborating institution followed its own protocols to collect whole blood in K2EDTA tubes. For TCRbeta analysis, collaborators shipped samples in one of three forms: frozen whole blood, isolated PBMCs, or DNA extracted from either of those sample types. The sequencing input was peripheral blood. This receptor was identified in a human donor in a cohort sampled during active COVID-19. Recombination linked TRBV2 to TRBJ1-6; perhaps TRBD1 is the D gene, with 6 bases matching. The CDR3 here reads CASKGVYNSPLHF. The bases are TGTGCCAGCAAGGGGGTCTATAATTCACCCCTCCACTTT.